This T cell receptor beta chain was observed in a study of blood T cell repertoires in COVID-19. Study summary: Donors in the United States, Italy and Spain gave samples during acute or convalescent COVID-19. T cells, B-cell-depleted T cells, or PBMCs provided the cDNA or gDNA that served as material.

The Seattle site enrolled patients during active infection and followed them longitudinally. Assay: immunoSEQ multiplex PCR; the TCRdb copy retains only in-frame clones and omits some. The table lists about 340,000 clones, approximately 87% of them singletons. V was pared by 5 bases and J by 3 bases, with 7 bases of the junction left unmatched. The CDR3 has 15 residues. Per the germline V gene, CDR1 is SGHNT and CDR2 is YENEEA. The chain uses TRBV11-3 and TRBJ2-3; 8 positions match TRBD2. The sequencing input was peripheral blood. This receptor was obtained from a woman aged 50 to 60 with COVID-19, enrolled during active disease. DNA for the CDR3: TGTGCCAGCAGCGTAAGCGGGAGAAGGACAGATACGCAGTATTTT. Protein sequence: CASSVSGRRTDTQYF.